These 2 T cell receptor beta chains share one sample of origin, sequenced in a study of T cell responses to AZD1222 COVID-19 vaccine. This table comes from immunoSEQ multiplex PCR, and its TCRdb copy is limited to in-frame clones, with some not included. Among 120,000 to 150,000 clones listed, about 91% were seen once. The sample here was peripheral blood, taken on day 0 of AZD1222 vaccination. The origin of the receptors is an adult in good health.

The chain links TRBV5-6 to TRBJ1-5; D gene uncertain. Germline lookup yields CDR1 SGHDT and CDR2 YYEEEE. The CDR3 loop spans 14 amino acids. V dropped 0 bases and J dropped 5 bases, with 9 bases sitting between them. The CDR3 sequence: CASSLDGWDQPQHF. CDR3 in DNA: TGTGCCAGCAGCTTGGATGGGTGGGATCAGCCCCAGCATTTT.

This clone has a single count. The chain has TRBV19 and TRBJ1-2, with D perhaps TRBD1 (5 bases). The CDR3 runs 12 residues. Germline CDR1 LNHDA, CDR2 SQIVND (reference sequence). Trimming left V 7 bases short and J 5 bases short, with 11 bases between. The CDR3 spells CASKDGGYGYTF. The CDR3 DNA sequence: TGTGCCAGTAAGGACGGGGGGTATGGCTACACCTTC.